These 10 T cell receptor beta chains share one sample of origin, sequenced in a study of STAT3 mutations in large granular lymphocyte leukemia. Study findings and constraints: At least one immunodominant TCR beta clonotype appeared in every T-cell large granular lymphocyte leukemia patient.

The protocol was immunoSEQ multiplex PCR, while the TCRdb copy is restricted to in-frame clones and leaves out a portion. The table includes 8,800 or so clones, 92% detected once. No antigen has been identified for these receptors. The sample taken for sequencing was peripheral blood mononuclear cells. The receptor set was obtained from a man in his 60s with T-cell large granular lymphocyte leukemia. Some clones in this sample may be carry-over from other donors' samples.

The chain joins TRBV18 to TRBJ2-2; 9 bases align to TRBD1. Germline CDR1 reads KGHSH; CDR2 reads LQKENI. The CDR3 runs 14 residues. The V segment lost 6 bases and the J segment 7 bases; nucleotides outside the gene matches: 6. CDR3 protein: CASSWTGDNGELFF. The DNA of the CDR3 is TGTGCCAGCTCCTGGACAGGGGATAACGGGGAGCTGTTTTTT.

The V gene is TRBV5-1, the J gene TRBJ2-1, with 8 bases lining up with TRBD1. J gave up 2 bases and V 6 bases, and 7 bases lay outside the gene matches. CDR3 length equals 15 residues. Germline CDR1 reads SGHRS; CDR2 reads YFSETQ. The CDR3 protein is CASTSLTGAYNEQFF. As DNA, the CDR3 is TGCGCCAGCACCTCCCTGACAGGGGCCTACAATGAGCAGTTCTTC.

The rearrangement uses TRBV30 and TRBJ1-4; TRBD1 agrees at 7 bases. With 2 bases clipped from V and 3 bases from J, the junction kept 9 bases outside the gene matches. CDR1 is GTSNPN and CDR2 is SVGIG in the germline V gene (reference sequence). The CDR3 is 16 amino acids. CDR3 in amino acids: CAWSPLQGGSNEKLFF. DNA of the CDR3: TGTGCCTGGAGTCCCCTCCAGGGGGGATCTAATGAAAAACTGTTTTTT. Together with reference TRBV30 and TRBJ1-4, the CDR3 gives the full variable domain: SQTIHQWPATLVQPVGSPLSLECTVEGTSNPNLYWYRQAAGRGLQLLFYSVGIGQISSEVPQNLSASRPQDRQFILSSKKLLLSDSGFYLCAWSPLQGGSNEKLFFGSGTQLSVL.

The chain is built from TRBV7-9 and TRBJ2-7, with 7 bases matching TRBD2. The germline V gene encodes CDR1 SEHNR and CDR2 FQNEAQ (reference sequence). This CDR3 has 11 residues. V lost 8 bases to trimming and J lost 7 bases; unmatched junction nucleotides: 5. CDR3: CASQRDLEQYF. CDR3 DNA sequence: TGTGCCAGCCAGCGGGATCTTGAGCAGTACTTC.

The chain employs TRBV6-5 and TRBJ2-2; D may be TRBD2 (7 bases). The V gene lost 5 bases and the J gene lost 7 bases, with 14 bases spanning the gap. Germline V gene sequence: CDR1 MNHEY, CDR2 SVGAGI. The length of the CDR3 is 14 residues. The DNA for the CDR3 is TGTGCCAGCAGTCCCCCGGGGGGCAGCGGGGAGCTGTTTTTT. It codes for CASSPPGGSGELFF.

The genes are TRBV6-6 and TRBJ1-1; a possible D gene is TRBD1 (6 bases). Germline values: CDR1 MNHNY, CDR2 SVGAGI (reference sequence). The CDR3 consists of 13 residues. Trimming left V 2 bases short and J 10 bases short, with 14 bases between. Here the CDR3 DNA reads TGTGCCAGCAGTTACGGGGGGGGCGATGGAGCTTTCTTT. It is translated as CASSYGGGDGAFF.

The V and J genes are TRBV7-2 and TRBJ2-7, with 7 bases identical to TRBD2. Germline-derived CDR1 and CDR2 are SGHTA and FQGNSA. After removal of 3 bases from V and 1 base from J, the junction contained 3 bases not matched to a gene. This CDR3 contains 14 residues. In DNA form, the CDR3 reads TGTGCCAGCAGCTTCAGGGAGGGTTCCTACGAGCAGTACTTC. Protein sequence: CASSFREGSYEQYF.

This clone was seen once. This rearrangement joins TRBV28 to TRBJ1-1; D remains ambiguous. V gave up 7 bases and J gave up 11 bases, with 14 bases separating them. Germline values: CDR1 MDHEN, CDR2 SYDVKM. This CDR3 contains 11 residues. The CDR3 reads CASTSSMWAFF. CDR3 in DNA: TGTGCCAGCACCTCAAGCATGTGGGCTTTCTTT.

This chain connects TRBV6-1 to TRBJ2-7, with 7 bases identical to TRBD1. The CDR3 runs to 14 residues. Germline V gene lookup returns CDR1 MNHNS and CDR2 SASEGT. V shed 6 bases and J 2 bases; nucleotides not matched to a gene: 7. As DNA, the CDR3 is TGTGCCAGCAGCGCATCCGGGACAGCCTACGAGCAGTACTTC. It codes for CASSASGTAYEQYF.

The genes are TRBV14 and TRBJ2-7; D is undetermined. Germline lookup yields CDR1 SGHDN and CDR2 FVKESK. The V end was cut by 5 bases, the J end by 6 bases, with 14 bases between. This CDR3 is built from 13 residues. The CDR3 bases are TGTGCCAGCAGCAAGGACCGCCTTGGCGAGCAGTACTTC. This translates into CASSKDRLGEQYF.